A selection of T cell receptor beta chains follows, all from one sample in a study of T cell responses to AZD1222 COVID-19 vaccine. Assay used: immunoSEQ multiplex PCR; TCRdb lists only in-frame clones, some missing. The table records roughly 81,000 clones, around 86% of them present only once. Sequencing was performed on peripheral blood, taken on day 0 of AZD1222 vaccination. The source is an adult in good health. Both conserved end residues are part of each CDR3. D genes are given only for firm matches. Not all rows give a size; the values are once, few, many and, for expanded clones, a class.

>NA|NA|TRBJ2-1|TRBV3-1/TRBV3-2
TGTGCCAGCAGCCCCCGGGACTTTGAGCAGTTCTTC
CASSPRDFEQFF
>NA|NA|TRBJ1-1|TRBV2
TGTGCCAGCAGTGCGACTGTGAACACTGAAGCTTTCTTT
CASSATVNTEAFF
>NA|TRBD1|TRBJ2-7|TRBV24-1
TGTGCCACCAGTGATCGGACAGGGGGGAAGTACTTC
CATSDRTGGKYF
>NA|NA|TRBJ1-5|TRBV7-6
TGTGCCAGCAGCTTAGAACCAGGCTTCAATCAGCCCCAGCATTTT
CASSLEPGFNQPQHF
>NA|NA|TRBJ1-1|TRBV29-1
TGCAGCACCCCTCATGGGGATAGGCTTGAAGCTTTCTTT
CSTPHGDRLEAFF
>NA|NA|TRBJ2-1|TRBV6-5
TGTGCCAGCAGTTACCTCCGACGAATGGGCGCCAATGAGCAGTTCTTC
CASSYLRRMGANEQFF
>NA|NA|TRBJ1-5|TRBV12-3/TRBV12-4
TGTGCCAGCAGTTTTCAGGTAAATCAGCCCCAGCATTTT
CASSFQVNQPQHF
>NA|TRBD1|TRBJ1-1|TRBV24-1
TGTGCCACCAGTGACCCGAACAGGGGGGACACTGAAGCTTTCTTT
CATSDPNRGDTEAFF
>NA|TRBD1|TRBJ1-6|TRBV7-3
TGTGCCAGCAGAGGGACAGGGGCCAATTCACCCCTCCACTTT
CASRGTGANSPLHF
>large|NA|TRBJ2-5|TRBV3-1/TRBV3-2
TGTGCCAGCAGCCAAGATTTGGAGACCCAGTACTTC
CASSQDLETQYF
>NA|NA|TRBJ2-7|TRBV7-9
TGTGCCAGCGAACGGGACAACTACGAGCAGTACTTC
CASERDNYEQYF
>NA|TRBD2|TRBJ2-2|TRBV18
TGTGCCAGCTCACCTCCGGGGGGTGCAAACACCGGGGAGCTGTTTTTT
CASSPPGGANTGELFF
>NA|NA|TRBJ1-5|TRBV30
TGTGCCTGGAGTCAGCGGGGAGGGTATAGCAATCAGCCCCAGCATTTT
CAWSQRGGYSNQPQHF
>NA|NA|TRBJ2-7|TRBV19
TGTGCCAGTAGTATGGCGGACTCCTACGAGCAGTACTTC
CASSMADSYEQYF
>NA|NA|TRBJ1-1|TRBV12-5
TGTGCTAGTGCCCTCCGGGATGGAGACCCTGAAGCTTTCTTT
CASALRDGDPEAFF
>NA|NA|TRBJ1-4|TRBV7-2
TGTGCCAGCAGCTTAGCGGCAACCCAGAATGAAAAACTGTTTTTT
CASSLAATQNEKLFF
>NA|NA|TRBJ1-2|TRBV19
TGTGCCAGTACTGGACAGTTCTATGGCTACACCTTC
CASTGQFYGYTF
>NA|NA|TRBJ1-2|TRBV29-1
TGCAGCGTCCTAAGGGAGTCTAACTATGGCTACACCTTC
CSVLRESNYGYTF
>NA|NA|TRBJ1-3|TRBV5-1
TGCGCCAGCAGCTTGACAGCGGGGGTCTCTGGAAACACCATATATTTT
CASSLTAGVSGNTIYF
>NA|NA|TRBJ2-7|TRBV28
TGTGCCAGCAGTTTAAATCTTCTTATAGGGAACTACGAGCAGTACTTC
CASSLNLLIGNYEQYF
>NA|NA|TRBJ1-1|TRBV30
TGTGCCTGGAGTTTCGACACGAACACTGAAGCTTTCTTT
CAWSFDTNTEAFF
>NA|NA|TRBJ1-4|TRBV28
TGTGCCAGCAGTTTATTGGAGGGGGGCACTAATGAAAAACTGTTTTTT
CASSLLEGGTNEKLFF
>NA|NA|TRBJ1-5|TRBV28
TGTGCCAGCAGTTTATGGGCGGGCCAGCCCCAGCATTTT
CASSLWAGQPQHF
>NA|TRBD1|TRBJ1-1|TRBV5-1
TGCGCCAGCAGCCCGGACAGGGAAGCGGGGACTGAAGCTTTCTTT
CASSPDREAGTEAFF
>NA|NA|TRBJ2-1|TRBV19
TGTGCCAGTAGTATCGACAGCGCCTACAATGAGCAGTTCTTC
CASSIDSAYNEQFF
>NA|NA|TRBJ1-1|TRBV28
TGTGCCAGCAGTTTATCAGGGCGCGGGCAAGCTTTCTTT
CASSLSGRGQAFF